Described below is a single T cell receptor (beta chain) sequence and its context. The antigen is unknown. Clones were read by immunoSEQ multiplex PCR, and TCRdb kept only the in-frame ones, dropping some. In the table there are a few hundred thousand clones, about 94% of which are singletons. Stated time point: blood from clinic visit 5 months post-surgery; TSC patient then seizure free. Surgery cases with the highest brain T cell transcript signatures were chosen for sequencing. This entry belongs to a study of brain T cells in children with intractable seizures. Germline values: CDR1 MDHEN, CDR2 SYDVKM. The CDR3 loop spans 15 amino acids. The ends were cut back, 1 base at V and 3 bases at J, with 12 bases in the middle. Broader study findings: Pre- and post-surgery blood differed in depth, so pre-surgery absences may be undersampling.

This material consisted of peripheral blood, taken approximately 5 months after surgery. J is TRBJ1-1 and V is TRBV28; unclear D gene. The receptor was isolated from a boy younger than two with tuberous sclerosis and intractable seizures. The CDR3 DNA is TGTGCCAGCAGTTTATTTAATCGTCGAGACACTGAAGCTTTCTTT. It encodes CASSLFNRRDTEAFF.